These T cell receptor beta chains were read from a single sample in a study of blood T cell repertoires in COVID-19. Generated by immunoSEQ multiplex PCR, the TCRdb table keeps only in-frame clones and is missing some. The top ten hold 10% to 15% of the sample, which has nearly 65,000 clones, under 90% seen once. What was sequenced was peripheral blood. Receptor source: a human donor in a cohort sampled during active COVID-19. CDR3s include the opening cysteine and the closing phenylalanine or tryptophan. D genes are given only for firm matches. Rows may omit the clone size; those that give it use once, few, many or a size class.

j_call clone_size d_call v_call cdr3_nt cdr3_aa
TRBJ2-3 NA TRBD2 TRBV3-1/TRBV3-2 TGTGCCAGCAGCCAAGAATCATTGACTAGCGGGGGGTTAGATACGCAGTATTTT CASSQESLTSGGLDTQYF
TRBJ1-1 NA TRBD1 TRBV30 TGTGCCTGCGGGACAGGGGGTAACACTGAAGCTTTCTTT CACGTGGNTEAFF
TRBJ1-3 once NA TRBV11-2 TGTGCCAGCAGCGGTCGTACCCCGGACAAACGCACCATATATTTT CASSGRTPDKRTIYF
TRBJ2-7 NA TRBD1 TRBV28 TGTGCCAGCAGATTAGCGGGGACAGGGGACTACGAGCAGTACTTC CASRLAGTGDYEQYF
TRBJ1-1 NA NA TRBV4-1 TGCGCCAGCAGCCAAGTCCAGGCAGGGGTAGCTTTCTTT CASSQVQAGVAFF
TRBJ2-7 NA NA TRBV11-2 TGTGCCAGCAGCCCCCGGCGGGGAAGCTCCTACGAGCAGTACTTC CASSPRRGSSYEQYF
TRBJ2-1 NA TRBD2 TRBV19 TGTGCCAGTAGTATAGATTCTAGCGGGGCCTACAATGAGCAGTTCTTC CASSIDSSGAYNEQFF
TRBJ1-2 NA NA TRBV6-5 TGTGCCAGCACCAACGGAGGGACCGGGAAGGAGGGCTACACCTTC CASTNGGTGKEGYTF
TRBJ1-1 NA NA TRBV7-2 TGTGCCAGCAGCTTATTTGAGGGCACTGAAGCTTTCTTT CASSLFEGTEAFF
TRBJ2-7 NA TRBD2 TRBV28 TGTGCCAGCAGTCTACCACTAGCGGTATCCTACGAGCAGTACTTC CASSLPLAVSYEQYF
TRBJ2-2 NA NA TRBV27 TGTGCCAGCTCATCCTTACCCCCTTCGGTCAGCGGAGCGAACACCGGGGAGCTGTTTTTT CASSSLPPSVSGANTGELFF
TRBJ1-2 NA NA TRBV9 TGTGCCAGCAGCCCCAACCAGGGGTTTTACGGCTACACCTTC CASSPNQGFYGYTF
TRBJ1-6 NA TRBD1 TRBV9 TGTGCCAGCAGCCGGACAGGGAATTCACCCCTCCACTTT CASSRTGNSPLHF
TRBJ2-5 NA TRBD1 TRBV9 TGTGCCAGCAGCGTAGATGGGACAGGGCAAGAGACCCAGTACTTC CASSVDGTGQETQYF
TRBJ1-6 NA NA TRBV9 TGTGCCAGCAGCGTAGGAGAAAGTACGCGTTCACCCCTCCACTTT CASSVGESTRSPLHF
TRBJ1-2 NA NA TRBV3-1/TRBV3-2 TGTGCCAGCAGCCAAGGTCGAGGGAGCAACGACTATGGCTACACCTTC CASSQGRGSNDYGYTF
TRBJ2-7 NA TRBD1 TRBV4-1 TGCGCCAGCAGCCAAGAAACCGGGACAGGGTACTACGAGCAGTACTTC CASSQETGTGYYEQYF
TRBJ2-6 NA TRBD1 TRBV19 TGTGCCACAAGCCGGGACAGGGGGCCTGGGGCCAACGTCCTGACTTTC CATSRDRGPGANVLTF
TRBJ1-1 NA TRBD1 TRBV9 TGTGCCAGCAGCGTAGGCTTCGGGACAGTTCCGAACACTGAAGCTTTCTTT CASSVGFGTVPNTEAFF
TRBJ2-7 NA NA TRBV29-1 TGCAGCGTTGTCGGGACCTACGAGCAGTACTTC CSVVGTYEQYF
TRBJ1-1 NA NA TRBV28 TGTGCCAGCAACCCGACAGGGAACACTGAAGCTTTCTTT CASNPTGNTEAFF
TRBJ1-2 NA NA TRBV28 TGTGCCCATACCGCCGCGCGGACAGTTCCCAGAGACTATAACTATGGCTACACCTTC CAHTAARTVPRDYNYGYTF
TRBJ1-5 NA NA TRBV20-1 TGCAGTGCTAGTATGGAGGGTAGTGAGCCCCAGCATTTT CSASMEGSEPQHF
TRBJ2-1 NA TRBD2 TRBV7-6 TGTGCCAGCAGCTTACGTGACCGGTCGCTAGCGGGCTTGGGTGAGCAGTTCTTC CASSLRDRSLAGLGEQFF
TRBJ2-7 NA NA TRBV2 TGTGCCAGCAGTATCTTCGACATAGGATCCTACGAGCAGTACTTC CASSIFDIGSYEQYF
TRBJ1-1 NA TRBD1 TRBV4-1 TGCGCCAGCAGCCAATCGACAGGGGGCAAGACTGAAGCTTTCTTT CASSQSTGGKTEAFF
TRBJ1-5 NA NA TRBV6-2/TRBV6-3 TGTGCCAGCAGTATTGAGCCCATGGAGCCCCAGCATTTT CASSIEPMEPQHF
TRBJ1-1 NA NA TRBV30 TGTGCCTGGGGGACTGCAAAAGCTTTCTTT CAWGTAKAFF
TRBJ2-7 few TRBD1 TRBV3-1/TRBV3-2 TGTGCCAGCAGCCAAGGCCTCACCGGGACAGTAAGCTACGAGCAGTACTTC CASSQGLTGTVSYEQYF
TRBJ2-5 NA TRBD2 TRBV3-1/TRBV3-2 TGTGCCAGCAGCCAAGAAGACCCCCTAGCGGGGGGCCCGTACCAAGAGACCCAGTACTTC CASSQEDPLAGGPYQETQYF
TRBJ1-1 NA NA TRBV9 TGTGCCAGCAGCGTATCCGACACTGAAGCTTTCTTT CASSVSDTEAFF
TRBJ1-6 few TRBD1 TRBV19 TGTGCCAGTACCTCTCCGGGACAGGCAAATTCACCCCTCCACTTT CASTSPGQANSPLHF